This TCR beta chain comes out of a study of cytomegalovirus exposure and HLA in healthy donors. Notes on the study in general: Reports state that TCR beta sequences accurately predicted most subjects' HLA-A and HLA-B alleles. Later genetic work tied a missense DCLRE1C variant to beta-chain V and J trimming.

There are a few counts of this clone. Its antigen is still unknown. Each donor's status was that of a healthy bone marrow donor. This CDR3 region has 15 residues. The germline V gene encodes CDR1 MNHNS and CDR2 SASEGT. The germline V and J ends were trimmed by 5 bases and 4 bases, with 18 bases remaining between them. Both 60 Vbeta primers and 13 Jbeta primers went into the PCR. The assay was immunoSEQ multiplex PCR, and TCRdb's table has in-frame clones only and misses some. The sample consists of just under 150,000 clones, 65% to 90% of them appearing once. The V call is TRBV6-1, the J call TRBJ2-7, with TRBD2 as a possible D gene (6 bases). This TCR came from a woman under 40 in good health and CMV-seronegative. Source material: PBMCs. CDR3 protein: CASSKIGGERYEQYF. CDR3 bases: TGTGCCAGCAGTAAGATCGGAGGGGAGCGGTACGAGCAGTACTTC.